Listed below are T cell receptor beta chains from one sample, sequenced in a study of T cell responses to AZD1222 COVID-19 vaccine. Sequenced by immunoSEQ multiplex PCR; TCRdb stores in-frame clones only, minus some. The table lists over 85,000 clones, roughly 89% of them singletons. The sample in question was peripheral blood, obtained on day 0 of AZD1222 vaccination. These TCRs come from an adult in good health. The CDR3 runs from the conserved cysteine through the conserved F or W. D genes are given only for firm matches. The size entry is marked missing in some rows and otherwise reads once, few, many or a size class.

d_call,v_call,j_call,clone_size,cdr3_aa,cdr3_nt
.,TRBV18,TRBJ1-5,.,CASSEGTPYSNQPQHF,TGTGCCAGCTCCGAGGGGACACCATATAGCAATCAGCCCCAGCATTTT
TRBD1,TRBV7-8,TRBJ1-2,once,CASRPGTGDKNGYTF,TGTGCCAGCAGACCCGGGACAGGCGACAAGAATGGCTACACCTTC
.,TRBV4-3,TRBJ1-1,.,CASSQDWGEAFF,TGCGCCAGCAGCCAAGATTGGGGTGAAGCTTTCTTT
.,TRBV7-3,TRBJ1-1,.,CASSSSKNTEAFF,TGTGCCAGCAGCTCCTCAAAGAACACTGAAGCTTTCTTT
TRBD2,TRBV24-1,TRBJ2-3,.,CATSDPGLAGDTQYF,TGTGCCACCAGTGATCCGGGACTAGCGGGGGATACGCAGTATTTT
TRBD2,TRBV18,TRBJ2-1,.,CASSSTSSGGADEQFF,TGTGCCAGCTCCTCGACTTCCAGCGGGGGGGCCGATGAGCAGTTCTTC
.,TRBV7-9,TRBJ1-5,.,CASSKAGSKQPQHF,TGTGCCAGCAGTAAGGCGGGCAGTAAGCAGCCCCAGCATTTT
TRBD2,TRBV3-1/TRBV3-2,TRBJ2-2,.,CASSQTGLAALFGGELFF,TGTGCCAGCAGCCAAACGGGACTAGCGGCCCTTTTTGGCGGGGAGCTGTTTTTT
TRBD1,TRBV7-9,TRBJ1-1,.,CASSLPQGANTEAFF,TGTGCCAGCAGCTTACCCCAGGGGGCGAACACTGAAGCTTTCTTT
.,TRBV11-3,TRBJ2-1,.,CASSLGGEVNEQFF,TGTGCCAGCAGCTTAGGAGGGGAGGTCAATGAGCAGTTCTTC
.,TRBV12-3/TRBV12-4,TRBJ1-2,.,CASSFREYGYTF,TGTGCCAGCAGTTTTCGGGAGTACGGCTACACCTTC
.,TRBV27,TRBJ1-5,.,CASSLTGNQPQHF,TGTGCCAGCAGTTTGACGGGCAATCAGCCCCAGCATTTT
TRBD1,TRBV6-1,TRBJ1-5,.,CASSEQGESNQPQHF,TGTGCCAGCAGTGAACAGGGGGAGAGCAATCAGCCCCAGCATTTT
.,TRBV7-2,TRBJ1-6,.,CASSSGAGHNSPLHF,TGTGCCAGCAGCTCGGGGGCTGGACACAATTCACCCCTCCACTTT
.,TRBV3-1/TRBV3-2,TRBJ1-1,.,CASSQGPARAFF,TGTGCCAGCAGCCAAGGCCCGGCTCGGGCTTTCTTT
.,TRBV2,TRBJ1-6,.,CASSGGVGYNSPLHF,TGTGCCAGCAGTGGGGGGGTCGGCTATAATTCACCCCTCCACTTT
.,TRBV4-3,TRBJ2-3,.,CASSQEWASTDTQYF,TGCGCCAGCAGCCAAGAATGGGCGTCAACAGATACGCAGTATTTT
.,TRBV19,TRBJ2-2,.,CASSIAPEIVDTGELFF,TGTGCCAGTAGTATAGCTCCGGAAATAGTTGACACCGGGGAGCTGTTTTTT
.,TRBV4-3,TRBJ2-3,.,CASSQDLGTDTQYF,TGCGCCAGCAGCCAAGATTTGGGCACAGATACGCAGTATTTT
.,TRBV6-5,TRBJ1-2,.,CASSSPNTAPNYGYTF,TGTGCCAGCAGTTCCCCTAACACGGCCCCTAACTATGGCTACACCTTC
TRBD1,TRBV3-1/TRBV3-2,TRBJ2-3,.,CASSQAKGPQWTGAPDTQYF,TGTGCCAGCAGCCAGGCAAAAGGGCCTCAATGGACAGGCGCCCCCGATACGCAGTATTTT
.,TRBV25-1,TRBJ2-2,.,CASSESHNTGELFF,TGTGCCAGCAGTGAATCTCATAACACCGGGGAGCTGTTTTTT
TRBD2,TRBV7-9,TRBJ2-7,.,CASTSLQAGGPYEQYF,TGTGCCAGCACATCACTCCAAGCGGGGGGGCCCTACGAGCAGTACTTC
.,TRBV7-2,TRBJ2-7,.,CASSLGAGYEQYF,TGTGCCAGCAGCTTAGGCGCGGGCTACGAGCAGTACTTC
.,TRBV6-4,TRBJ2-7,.,CASSDSPTSEQYF,TGTGCCAGCAGTGACAGTCCTACGTCAGAGCAGTACTTC
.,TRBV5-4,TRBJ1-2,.,CAARGQGNYGYTF,TGTGCCGCGCGGGGTCAGGGTAACTATGGCTACACCTTC
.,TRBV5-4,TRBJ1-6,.,CASSYRDVYSPLHF,TGTGCCAGCAGCTACAGGGACGTATACTCACCCCTCCACTTT
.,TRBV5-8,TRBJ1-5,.,CASTSPNQPQHF,TGTGCCAGCACCTCACCGAATCAGCCCCAGCATTTT
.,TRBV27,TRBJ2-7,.,CASSLSSTGMGEQYF,TGTGCCAGCAGTTTATCGAGTACAGGGATGGGCGAGCAGTACTTC
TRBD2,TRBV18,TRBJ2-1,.,CASSLPGGGSAYEQFF,TGTGCCAGCTCACTCCCCGGCGGGGGGTCAGCCTATGAGCAGTTCTTC
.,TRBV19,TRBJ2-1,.,CASSLGGWSYNEQFF,TGTGCCAGTAGTCTAGGCGGTTGGTCCTACAATGAGCAGTTCTTC
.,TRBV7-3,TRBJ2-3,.,CASSPGGPADTQYF,TGTGCCAGCAGCCCGGGGGGCCCCGCAGATACGCAGTATTTT
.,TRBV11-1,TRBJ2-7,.,CASSLSGSGNYEQYF,TGTGCCAGCAGCTTATCGGGAAGCGGTAACTACGAGCAGTACTTC
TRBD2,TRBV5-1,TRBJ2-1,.,CASSGGLAEHEQFF,TGCGCCAGCAGCGGAGGACTAGCCGAGCATGAGCAGTTCTTC
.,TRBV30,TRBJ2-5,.,CAWSVAHQETQYF,TGTGCCTGGAGTGTTGCTCATCAGGAGACCCAGTACTTC
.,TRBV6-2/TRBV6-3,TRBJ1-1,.,CASSYSRGSEAFF,TGTGCCAGCAGTTACTCCAGGGGCTCTGAAGCTTTCTTT
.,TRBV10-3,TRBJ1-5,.,CAISGMEMEPQHF,TGTGCCATCAGTGGGATGGAAATGGAGCCCCAGCATTTT
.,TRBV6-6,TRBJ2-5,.,CASSPPPGTQRPQETQYF,TGTGCCAGCAGTCCCCCCCCCGGGACACAACGACCCCAAGAGACCCAGTACTTC
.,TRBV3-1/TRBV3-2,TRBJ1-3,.,CASSQTSQAAIYF,TGTGCCAGCAGCCAGACGAGCCAAGCGGCCATATATTTT
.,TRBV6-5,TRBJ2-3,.,CASSTQGPDTQYF,TGTGCCAGCAGTACGCAGGGCCCAGATACGCAGTATTTT
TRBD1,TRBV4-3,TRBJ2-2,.,CASSRGQGLNTGELFF,TGCGCCAGCAGCCGTGGACAGGGATTAAACACCGGGGAGCTGTTTTTT
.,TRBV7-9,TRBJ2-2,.,CASSPQAANLNTGELFF,TGTGCCAGCAGCCCCCAGGCGGCGAACCTGAACACCGGGGAGCTGTTTTTT
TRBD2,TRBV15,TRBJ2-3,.,CATSPTGTRGADTQYF,TGTGCCACCAGCCCCACCGGCACCCGGGGGGCAGATACGCAGTATTTT
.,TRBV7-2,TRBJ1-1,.,CASSLDQVSEAFF,TGTGCCAGCAGCTTAGATCAGGTGTCTGAAGCTTTCTTT
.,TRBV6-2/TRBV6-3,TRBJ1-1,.,CASSHGVKNTEAFF,TGTGCCAGCAGTCACGGGGTTAAGAACACTGAAGCTTTCTTT
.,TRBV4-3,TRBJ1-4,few,CASSLTGINKLFF,TGCGCCAGCAGCTTGACAGGAATTAATAAACTGTTTTTT
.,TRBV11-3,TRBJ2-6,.,CASSSQGSGANVLTF,TGTGCCAGCAGCTCCCAGGGGTCTGGGGCCAACGTCCTGACTTTC
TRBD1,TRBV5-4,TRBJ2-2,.,CASSPSGGQGAGELFF,TGTGCCAGCAGCCCAAGCGGAGGACAGGGGGCCGGGGAGCTGTTTTTT
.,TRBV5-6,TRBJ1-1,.,CASIKNGRTAGGRIGAFF,TGTGCCAGCATCAAGAACGGGAGGACCGCCGGGGGTAGGATTGGAGCTTTCTTT
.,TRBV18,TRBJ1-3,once,CASSPEGSGNTIYF,TGTGCCAGCTCACCAGAGGGCTCTGGAAACACCATATATTTT
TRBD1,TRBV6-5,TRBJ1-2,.,CASSGTGYGYTF,TGTGCCAGCAGCGGGACAGGCTATGGCTACACCTTC
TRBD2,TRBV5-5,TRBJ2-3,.,CASSLTSGGGRTDTQYF,TGTGCCAGCAGCCTAACTAGCGGGGGGGGTAGGACAGATACGCAGTATTTT
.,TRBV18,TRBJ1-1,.,CASSLGQNTEAFF,TGTGCCAGCTCACTGGGACAGAACACTGAAGCTTTCTTT
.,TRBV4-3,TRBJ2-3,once,CASSQVAGNTDTQYF,TGCGCCAGCAGCCAAGTGGCAGGAAACACAGATACGCAGTATTTT
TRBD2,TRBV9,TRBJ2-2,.,CASRRLAGSAGELFF,TGTGCCAGCAGGAGACTAGCGGGGTCCGCCGGGGAGCTGTTTTTT
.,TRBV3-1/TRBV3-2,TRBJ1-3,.,CASSQGLGAAGNTIYF,TGTGCCAGCAGCCAAGGTCTGGGGGCAGCTGGAAACACCATATATTTT